This T cell receptor (beta chain) was sequenced for a study of siplizumab effects on memory and regulatory T cells. CDR3 size: 14 residues. Germline V gives CDR1 MNHNY, CDR2 SVGAGI (reference sequence). Trimming cost V 5 bases and J 4 bases, with 12 bases left between them. Data came from immunoSEQ multiplex PCR; TCRdb stores just in-frame clones and leaves some out. Of some 87,000 clones in the sample, 80% to 90% were seen once. Study observations and caveats: Mean Treg-derived proportions of mappable alloreactive CD4+ clones were 68.8% for siplizumab and 25% to 30% for controls.

This clone has only one observation. What it binds is not known. The gene calls are TRBV6-6 and TRBJ1-5; weak D call: TRBD1 (6 bases). The TCR sequence derives from a human donor in good health. Sequencing was performed on CD4+ T cells sorted from blood. CDR3 sequence reads: CASSGTGRNQPQHF. Here the CDR3 DNA reads TGTGCCAGCAGTGGTACAGGGAGGAATCAGCCCCAGCATTTT.